The 23 T cell receptor beta chains reported below all come from one sample, sequenced in a study of T cell responses to AZD1222 COVID-19 vaccine. Repertoires were generated with immunoSEQ multiplex PCR, while TCRdb's copy carries only in-frame clones and drops some. The repertoire holds around 190,000 clones, with just over 85% as singletons. This material consisted of peripheral blood, taken 28 days after the second AZD1222 dose. The receptors come from an adult who received the AZD1222 COVID-19 vaccine.

This chain connects TRBV28 to TRBJ2-7; 8 bases match TRBD2. The germline CDR1 and CDR2 sequences are MDHEN and SYDVKM. The CDR3 is 14 amino acids. V shed 3 bases and J 3 bases; nucleotides not matched to a gene: 4. CDR3 in amino acids: CASSFAGGSYEQYF. CDR3 nucleotide sequence: TGTGCCAGCAGTTTCGCGGGGGGCAGCTACGAGCAGTACTTC.

The V call is TRBV19, the J call TRBJ1-4; D is undetermined. The CDR3 contains 16 residues. Looked up from germline, CDR1 is LNHDA and CDR2 is SQIVND (reference sequence). The ends were cut back, 7 bases at V and 0 bases at J, with 15 bases in the middle. The CDR3 DNA sequence: TGTGCCAGTAATACAGCAAGACAAGCAACTAATGAAAAACTGTTTTTT. Translation gives CASNTARQATNEKLFF.

The chain joins TRBV7-6 to TRBJ2-7; TRBD1 aligns across 7 bases. CDR1 SGHVS and CDR2 FNYEAQ come from the germline V gene. The CDR3 extends over 15 amino acids. V trimming: 4 bases; J trimming: 4 bases; junction bases outside the gene matches: 10. Written as DNA, the CDR3 is TGTGCCAGCAGCTCGTGGACAGGAGAGTTTTACGAGCAGTACTTC. This sequence encodes CASSSWTGEFYEQYF.

This clone was seen ten or more times. V is TRBV9 and J is TRBJ2-7, with unresolved D. Trimming took off 4 bases at V and 7 bases at J, with 15 bases between the two ends. CDR3 size: 13 residues. Germline CDR1 reads SGDLS; CDR2 reads YYNGEE. The CDR3 is CASSPRFEREQYF. The CDR3, as DNA: TGTGCCAGCAGCCCCCGCTTCGAAAGGGAGCAGTACTTC. The variable domain in full, completed from reference TRBV9 and TRBJ2-7, reads DSGVTQTPKHLITATGQRVTLRCSPRSGDLSVYWYQQSLDQGLQFLIQYYNGEERAKGNILERFSAQQFPDLHSELNLSSLELGDSALYFCASSPRFEREQYFGPGTRLTVT.

CDR3 nucleotide sequence: TGTGCCAGCAGTTGGACAGGGACCGGGGAGCTGTTTTTT. Protein: CASSWTGTGELFF. The rearrangement uses TRBV12-3 or TRBV12-4 and TRBJ2-2; 8 nucleotides match TRBD1. The V segment lost 4 bases and the J segment 5 bases; nucleotides outside the gene matches: 0. The CDR3 consists of 13 residues.

J is TRBJ2-7 and V is TRBV7-2, with TRBD1 identical over 7 bases. Per the germline V gene, CDR1 is SGHTA and CDR2 is FQGNSA. There are 15 residues in the CDR3. The junction had 7 bases not matched to a gene; V was cut back by 3 bases and J by 2 bases. The CDR3 protein is CASSFYTGDTYEQYF. The CDR3 coding sequence is TGTGCCAGCAGCTTCTATACAGGGGACACCTACGAGCAGTACTTC. The full variable domain, rest sourced from reference TRBV7-2 and TRBJ2-7, is GAGVSQSPSNKVTEKGKDVELRCDPISGHTALYWYRQSLGQGLEFLIYFQGNSAPDKSGLPSDRFSAERTGGSVSTLTIQRTQQEDSAVYLCASSFYTGDTYEQYFGPGTRLTVT.

The chain combines TRBV23-1 with TRBJ2-1; D unclear. TRBV23-1 is an ORF, with its function uncertain. V dropped 0 bases and J dropped 7 bases, with 1 base sitting between them. The CDR3 extends over 11 amino acids. CDR3 sequence reads: CASSQSNEQFF. The CDR3 DNA sequence: TGCGCCAGCAGTCAATCGAATGAGCAGTTCTTC.

The chain carries TRBV19 and TRBJ1-5; 8 bases match TRBD1. V lost 3 bases to trimming and J lost 1 base; unmatched junction nucleotides: 2. The germline CDR1 and CDR2 sequences are LNHDA and SQIVND (reference sequence). This CDR3 has 15 amino acids. CDR3 sequence reads: CASSMDRDSNQPQHF. CDR3 DNA sequence: TGTGCCAGTAGTATGGACAGGGACAGCAATCAGCCCCAGCATTTT.

This sequence joins TRBV18 and TRBJ1-3; D not certain. From germline, CDR1 is KGHSH and CDR2 LQKENI. V dropped 0 bases and J dropped 0 bases, with 9 bases sitting between them. This CDR3 region has 16 residues. The CDR3 coding sequence is TGTGCCAGCTCACCACCGACGGTAGTCTCTGGAAACACCATATATTTT. This translates into CASSPPTVVSGNTIYF.

The chain couples TRBV7-2 to TRBJ1-2, with TRBD1 matching 7 bases. The CDR3 has 14 residues. CDR1 is SGHTA, CDR2 FQGNSA, per germline. V lost 5 bases, J lost 4 bases, and 7 bases stayed unmatched. The CDR3 is CASSRDRQVYGYTF. Written as DNA, the CDR3 is TGTGCCAGCAGCAGGGACAGACAAGTCTATGGCTACACCTTC.

The CDR3 nucleotides read TGTGCTAGTGGTTTGTCCAACGCGGGGACCGGGGAGCTGTTTTTT. Translated: CASGLSNAGTGELFF. The chain joins TRBV12-5 to TRBJ2-2; the D gene is possibly TRBD2 (6 bases). The CDR3 spans 15 residues. Trimming left V 2 bases short and J 5 bases short, with 12 bases between. Germline CDR1 is LGHNT and CDR2 is FRNRAP.

In this sample, this clone turned up once. The V and J genes are TRBV28 and TRBJ1-5; no reliable D call. Per the germline V gene, CDR1 is MDHEN and CDR2 is SYDVKM. Between the trimmed V and J ends, which lost 6 bases and 1 base, there was a span of 4 bases. This CDR3 is 12 amino acids long. The CDR3 DNA reads TGTGCCAGCAGGGGAAGCAATCAGCCCCAGCATTTT. Protein: CASRGSNQPQHF.

The CDR3 reads CASSDSSGANVLTF. CDR3 bases: TGCGCCAGCAGTGACAGCTCTGGGGCCAACGTCCTGACTTTC. V usage is TRBV10-1 and J usage is TRBJ2-6; D call uncertain. The CDR3 extends over 14 amino acids. Germline V gene data show CDR1 as WNHNN and CDR2 as SYGVQD (reference sequence). V lost 3 bases and J 0 bases, leaving 3 bases between the germline ends.

The rearrangement joins TRBV7-9 to TRBJ1-1; D unclear. V was shortened by 3 bases and J by 7 bases, with 12 bases between the two germline ends. This CDR3 spans 13 amino acids. Germline assignment: CDR1 SEHNR and CDR2 FQNEAQ (reference sequence). CDR3 amino acids: CASSFSSGIEAFF. The CDR3 DNA sequence: TGTGCCAGCAGCTTTAGTTCGGGGATTGAAGCTTTCTTT.

V is TRBV6-2 or TRBV6-3 and J is TRBJ2-1, with no clear D. Germline CDR1 is MNHEY and CDR2 is SVGEGT. This CDR3 spans 11 amino acids. V gave up 5 bases and J gave up 9 bases, with 8 bases separating them. The CDR3 protein is CASSDESEQFF. Written as DNA, the CDR3 is TGTGCCAGCAGTGACGAAAGTGAGCAGTTCTTC.

V usage is TRBV21-1 and J usage is TRBJ1-1; the D call of TRBD1 is as the table states it, not checked on the DNA. TRBV21-1 represents a pseudogene. The CDR3 runs to 15 residues. The CDR3 loop reads CASSLGCRGSTEAFF. The CDR3, as DNA: TGTGCCAGCAGCCTTGGGTGCAGGGGGAGCACTGAAGCTTTCTTT.

V is TRBV5-1 and J is TRBJ2-7; 10 bases are a match to TRBD2. Unmatched junction bases numbered 21, after V lost 0 bases and J lost 6 bases. The CDR3 sequence is 20 residues long. Germline CDR1 SGHRS, CDR2 YFSETQ. CDR3 sequence reads: CASSLATHGTSADHLGEQYF. The CDR3 DNA is TGCGCCAGCAGCTTGGCCACGCACGGGACTAGCGCGGACCATTTGGGCGAGCAGTACTTC.

This sequence joins TRBV6-5 and TRBJ2-7; D is possibly TRBD1 (5 bases). Trimming pared 5 bases from V and 2 bases from J, leaving 13 bases between. The CDR3 covers 14 residues. CDR1 and CDR2 (germline): MNHEY, SVGAGI. The CDR3 loop reads CASSPLGPAYEQYF. The CDR3 DNA is TGTGCCAGCAGTCCCCTGGGGCCGGCCTACGAGCAGTACTTC.

V usage is TRBV6-1 and J usage is TRBJ2-1; tentative D call: TRBD1 (7 bases). The CDR3 has 15 residues. Trimming left V 2 bases short and J 3 bases short, with 11 bases between. Germline V gene lookup returns CDR1 MNHNS and CDR2 SASEGT. CDR3 amino acids: CASSENRGGYNEQFF. In DNA form, the CDR3 reads TGTGCCAGCAGTGAAAACAGGGGAGGCTACAATGAGCAGTTCTTC.

The V call is TRBV4-1, the J call TRBJ2-7; a weak D match, TRBD1 (8 bases). V lost 4 bases, J lost 1 base, and 20 bases lay in between. The CDR3 is 17 amino acids. Germline V gene data show CDR1 as MGHRA and CDR2 as YSYEKL. CDR3 DNA sequence: TGCGCCAGCAGCCTCCTCCCCGGGGGGACAGGATCCTACGAGCAGTACTTC. This codes for CASSLLPGGTGSYEQYF.

This chain connects TRBV30 to TRBJ2-3; D may be TRBD1 (5 bases). CDR1 and CDR2 (germline): GTSNPN, SVGIG (reference sequence). The CDR3 runs 15 residues. The V and J ends lost 3 bases and 1 base respectively, with 14 bases between them. Here the CDR3 reads CAWSPTATGTDTQYF. CDR3 bases: TGTGCCTGGAGCCCGACAGCTACTGGCACAGATACGCAGTATTTT.

In its sample, this clone was seen once. V usage is TRBV3-1 (or the pseudogene TRBV3-2) and J usage is TRBJ1-2; D is ambiguous. CDR3 length: 13 amino acids. V lost 1 base and J lost 5, with 8 bases in between. From germline, CDR1 is LGHDT and CDR2 YNNKEL (reference sequence). The CDR3 DNA sequence: TGTGCCAGCAGCCAAGCCCGAGCGTATGGCTACACCTTC. This translates into CASSQARAYGYTF.

The CDR3 DNA reads as TGTGCCAGCAGTGCGCGCTTACTAGCGGGGGGGAACACCGGGGAGCTGTTTTTT. Translation: CASSARLLAGGNTGELFF. This rearrangement joins TRBV6-1 to TRBJ2-2; TRBD2 aligns across 12 bases. CDR1 is MNHNS and CDR2 is SASEGT in the germline V gene. V was clipped by 4 bases and J by 1 base; unmatched bases: 7. This CDR3 region has 18 residues.